This TCR beta chain is from a study of blood T cell repertoires in COVID-19. This CDR3 is built from 12 residues. The germline V gene has CDR1 PRHDT and CDR2 FYEKMQ (reference sequence). V lost 3 bases and J lost 5, with 7 bases in between. Method: immunoSEQ multiplex PCR; TCRdb's copy keeps in-frame clones and lacks some. The sample has about 240,000 clones; approximately 80% are singletons. The clonotype comes from a woman of 80 years or more with acute or convalescent COVID-19. The chain links TRBV13 to TRBJ2-5, with D unclear. Sequenced: peripheral blood. The CDR3 sequence: CASSFELETQYF. CDR3 in DNA: TGTGCCAGCAGCTTTGAGTTGGAGACCCAGTACTTC.